This TCR beta chain was sequenced in a study of T-cell reconstitution after alpha-beta-depleted transplantation in children (dated by TCRdb to about 2016). Turning to the overall study: T-cell immune reconstitution after TCRalphabeta/CD19-depleted allogeneic hematopoietic cell transplantation in children was quantitatively tracked in the study by means of TCR repertoire profiling.

Taken from cysteine to phenylalanine, the CDR3 has 16 residues. The retained sequence is limited to the CDR3, 48 bases, with the frame set at the first base. In the germline V gene (reference sequence), CDR1 corresponds to GTSNPN and CDR2 to SVGIG. From V the trimming removes 2 bases and from J it removes 4 bases, while the gene matches leave 13 bases of the junction unaccounted for. This clonotype was counted only a few times. Which antigen it targets is not known. The record has no base qualities; no much larger clone is one base away. Broader findings and caveats from the paper: In some patients, the high TCRbeta diversity seen at day 60 was put down to recipient T cells and intrathymic progenitors that had survived conditioning. Over the following months the frequencies of hyperexpanded clones went down, and after one year T-cell counts and TCRbeta diversity were mostly credited to newly produced T cells. About two months after transplant, the apparently early recovery of alphabetaT-cell counts reportedly depended on just several hundred clones that had expanded rapidly and came from non-depleted graft cells.

The meaning of the sample's treatment or condition label: allogeneic hematopoietic cell transplantation with graft depleted of TCRalphabeta T cells and CD19 B cells. Transplant recipients were children who received TCRalphabeta/CD19-depleted allogeneic hematopoietic cell grafts. Library preparation employed PCR. Sequencing was performed on an Illumina HiSeq 2500. TCR library preparation used molecular barcoding, with unique molecular identifiers applied to normalize quantification of the TCRbeta repertoire. TCRdb ran its own pipeline on the public reads, namely fastp trimming at Q25 and MiXCR clone calling, and kept in-frame beta chains. Each CDR3 protein gets just one entry, which takes the most common genes and DNA from the rows behind it. A total of fewer than 550,000 distinct CDR3 sequences appear in this sample, over 9.5% of them only once. Of the sample, 14% is held by the ten largest clones.

The sequence links TRBV30 to TRBJ1-2; 7 junctional bases match TRBD1. The sample consisted of PBMCs, mostly from graft donor cells, taken 180 days after TCRalphabeta/CD19-depleted stem cell transplant. The sequence came from a female patient between 2 and 10 years old who had a stem cell transplant for aplastic anemia, so the T cells may come from the graft donor. This receptor has the CDR3 CAWSRQGNFLVYGYTF. The nucleotide sequence is given as TGTGCCTGGAGTAGACAGGGTAATTTCCTTGTCTATGGCTACACCTTC.